Below are 8 T cell receptor beta chains sequenced from a single sample in a study of metastatic and nonmetastatic thyroid tumors. TCRdb re-clonotyped the PCR reads via MiXCR. The table lists about 4,100 clones, about 33% of them singletons. Ahead of thyroid surgery, no patient had received treatment of any kind. The material sequenced was adjacent normal tissue. Receptor source: a male donor with papillary thyroid cancer or a benign thyroid nodule (not recorded which). Some clones in this sample may be carry-over from other donors' samples.

Here the CDR3 reads CAWSGRESYEQYV. The CDR3, as DNA: TGTGCCTGGAGCGGGAGGGAATCCTACGAGCAGTACGTC. The chain has TRBV30 and TRBJ2-7, with 8 positions matching TRBD2. V lost 3 bases and J lost 1; bases outside the gene matches: 2. Germline V CDR1 and CDR2: GTSNPN, SVGIG (reference sequence). CDR3 length: 13 amino acids.

A remark on this clone: One end of the junction fails to match germline, which may point to a read error. CDR3 amino acids: CASRLIEGKPKHF. The CDR3 DNA follows: TGTGCCAGCAGATTAATCGAGGGAAAGCCCAAGCATTTT. This chain connects TRBV12-3 or TRBV12-4 to TRBJ1-5; D is undetermined. The CDR3 length is 13 residues.

The V call is TRBV7-8, the J call TRBJ2-1; D gene ambiguous. Germline lookup yields CDR1 SGHVS and CDR2 FQNEAQ. Trimming left V 5 bases short and J 4 bases short, with 12 bases between. CDR3 length: 14 amino acids. The CDR3 DNA reads TGTGCCAGCAGCCCCGGTGCTGCTTACAATGAGCAGTTCTTC. The encoded protein is CASSPGAAYNEQFF.

The CDR3 coding sequence is TGTGCCAGCAGTTCAGGGGGCTATGGCTACACCTTC. It is translated as CASSSGGYGYTF. V usage is TRBV28 and J usage is TRBJ1-2, with 7 positions matching TRBD1. This CDR3 has 12 residues. The V and J ends lost 4 bases and 4 bases, in that order; junction bases with no gene match: 0. CDR1 is MDHEN, CDR2 SYDVKM, per germline.

This clone is medium-sized in the sample. V is TRBV30 and J is TRBJ2-1; 11 positions agree with TRBD2. Germline V gene lookup returns CDR1 GTSNPN and CDR2 SVGIG (reference sequence). V was clipped by 3 bases and J by 3 bases; unmatched bases: 4. CDR3 length: 15 residues. CDR3 nucleotide sequence: TGTGCCTGGAGCCCACTAGCGGGAGACTACAATGAGCAGTTCTTC. Residues: CAWSPLAGDYNEQFF.

Within the sample, this clone is large. The chain combines TRBV6-1 with TRBJ2-2, with D maybe TRBD1 (5 bases). This CDR3 spans 14 amino acids. In germline, CDR1 is MNHNS, CDR2 SASEGT. The germline V and J ends were trimmed by 5 bases and 7 bases, with 14 bases remaining between them. CDR3 bases: TGTGCCAGCAGTCGTAGGCCAGGGCTCGGGGAGCTGTTTTTT. Translating gives CASSRRPGLGELFF.

The V and J genes are TRBV9 and TRBJ2-2; possible D gene TRBD2, 6 bases. This CDR3 is 16 amino acids long. CDR1 is SGDLS, CDR2 YYNGEE, per germline. The V end lost 2 bases, the J end lost 3 bases, and 14 bases lay between the germline ends. The CDR3 region is CASSVKPGLHTGELFF. CDR3 DNA: TGTGCCAGCAGCGTTAAACCGGGACTTCACACCGGGGAGCTGTTTTTT.

The sample holds a few counts of this clone. This chain uses TRBV6-1 with TRBJ2-1; 12 bases fit TRBD2. Per germline, CDR1 MNHNS and CDR2 SASEGT. V was pared by 4 bases and J by 8 bases, with 9 bases of the junction left unmatched. This CDR3 region has 16 residues. Here the CDR3 reads CASSVTTSGRSYEQFF. The CDR3 coding sequence is TGTGCCAGCAGTGTAACAACTAGCGGGAGGTCCTATGAGCAGTTCTTC.